This T cell receptor beta chain was sequenced in a study of breast tumors, draining lymph nodes, adjacent tissues. The study, taken as a whole, reports: Luminal-like breast cancer showed significantly higher tumor–nontumor repertoire similarity than basal-like. Findings are consistent with lymph node origin and intratumoral expansion of most tumor T cells.

The lymph nodes were axillary draining lymph nodes from breast cancer patients. Germline-derived CDR1 and CDR2 are DFQATT and SNEGSKA (reference sequence). CDR3 size: 13 residues. With regard to this clonotype: What it binds is not known. This sequence may be a read error, since a much larger clone differs from it by one base.

TCRdb reprocessed the multiplex PCR reads via MiXCR and lists one record per CDR3 protein. This table holds 200,000 to 300,000 distinct CDR3 sequences, about 30% found once. The specimen was axillary lymph node tissue. The receptor comes from a female donor with breast cancer. Some clones in this sample may be carry-over from other donors' samples. The genes are TRBV20-1 and TRBJ1-4; D is possibly TRBD1 (5 bases). CDR3 sequence reads: CSARGENNETLFF. The CDR3 DNA is TGCAGTGCTAGGGGGGAGAATAATGAAACACTGTTTTTT.